The sequence of this T cell receptor beta chain was determined in a study of blood T cell repertoires in COVID-19. Study in general: Samples came from the United States, Italy and Spain, spanning acute and convalescent COVID-19. Nucleic acid was either cDNA or gDNA, and it came from T cells, B-cell-depleted T cells, or PBMCs.

The V gene end was trimmed by 7 bases and the J gene end by 8 bases; junction bases not matched to a gene: 5. Germline V gives CDR1 MNHEY, CDR2 SVGAGI. CDR3 length: 12 amino acids. Enrollment of patients from Seattle took place during active infection, with longitudinal follow-up. TCRdb's table, derived via immunoSEQ multiplex PCR, lists solely in-frame clones and lacks some. This repertoire shows about 440,000 clones, roughly 88% found once; its top ten account for over 10%. The genes are TRBV6-5 and TRBJ1-5; the match to TRBD1 covers 7 bases. This receptor was identified in a woman in her forties or fifties with COVID-19, enrolled during active disease. The sequenced sample consisted of peripheral blood. The CDR3 nucleotides read TGTGCCAGCAACGACAGGGAGAAGCCCCAGCATTTT. Its translation is CASNDREKPQHF.